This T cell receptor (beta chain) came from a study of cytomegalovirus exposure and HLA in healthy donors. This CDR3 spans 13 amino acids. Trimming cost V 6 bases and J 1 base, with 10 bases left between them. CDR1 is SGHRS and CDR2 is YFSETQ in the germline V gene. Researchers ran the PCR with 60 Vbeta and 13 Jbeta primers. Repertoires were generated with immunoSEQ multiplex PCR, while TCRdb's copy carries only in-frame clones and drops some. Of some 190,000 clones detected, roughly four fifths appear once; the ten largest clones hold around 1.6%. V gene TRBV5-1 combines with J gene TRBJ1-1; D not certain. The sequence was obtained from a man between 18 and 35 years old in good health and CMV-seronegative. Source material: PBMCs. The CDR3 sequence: CASTPSGNTEAFF. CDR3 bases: TGCGCCAGCACCCCCTCGGGGAACACTGAAGCTTTCTTT.